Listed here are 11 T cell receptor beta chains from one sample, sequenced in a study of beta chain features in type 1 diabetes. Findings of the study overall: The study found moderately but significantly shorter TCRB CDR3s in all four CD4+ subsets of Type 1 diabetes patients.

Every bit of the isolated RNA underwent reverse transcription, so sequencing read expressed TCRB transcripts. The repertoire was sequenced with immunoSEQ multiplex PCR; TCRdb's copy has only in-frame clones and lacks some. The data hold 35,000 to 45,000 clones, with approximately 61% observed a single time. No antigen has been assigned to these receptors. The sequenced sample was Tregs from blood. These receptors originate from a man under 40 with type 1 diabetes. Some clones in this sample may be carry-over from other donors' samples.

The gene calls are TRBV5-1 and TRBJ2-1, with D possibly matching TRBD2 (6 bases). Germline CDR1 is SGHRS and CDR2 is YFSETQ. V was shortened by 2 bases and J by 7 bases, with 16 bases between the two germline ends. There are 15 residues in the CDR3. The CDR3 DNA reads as TGCGCCAGCAGCTTTACCTCAGCTGGGGGGAATGAGCAGTTCTTC. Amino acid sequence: CASSFTSAGGNEQFF.

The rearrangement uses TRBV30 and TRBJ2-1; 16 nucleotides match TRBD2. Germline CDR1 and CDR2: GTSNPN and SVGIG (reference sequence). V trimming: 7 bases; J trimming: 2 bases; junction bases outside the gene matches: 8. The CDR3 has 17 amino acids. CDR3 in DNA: TGTGCCTTGGGACTAGCGGGAGGGCTAGCTGCCTACAATGAGCAGTTCTTC. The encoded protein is CALGLAGGLAAYNEQFF.

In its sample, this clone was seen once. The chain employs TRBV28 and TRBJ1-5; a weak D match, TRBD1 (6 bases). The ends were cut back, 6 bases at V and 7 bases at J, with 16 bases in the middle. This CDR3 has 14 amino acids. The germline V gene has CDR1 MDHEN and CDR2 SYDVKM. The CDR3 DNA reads TGTGCCAGCAGCTACACCAGGGGCTGGCAGCCCCAGCATTTT. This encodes CASSYTRGWQPQHF. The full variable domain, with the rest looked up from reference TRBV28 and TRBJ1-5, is DVKVTQSSRYLVKRTGEKVFLECVQDMDHENMFWYRQDPGLGLRLIYFSYDVKMKEKGDIPEGYSVSREKKERFSLILESASTNQTSMYLCASSYTRGWQPQHFGDGTRLSIL.

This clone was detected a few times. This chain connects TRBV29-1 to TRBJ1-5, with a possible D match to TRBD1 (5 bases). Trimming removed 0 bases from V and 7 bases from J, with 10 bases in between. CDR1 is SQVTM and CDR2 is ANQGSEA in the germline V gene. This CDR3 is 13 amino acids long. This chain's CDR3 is CSVEEGGGQPQHF. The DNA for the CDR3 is TGCAGCGTTGAAGAGGGGGGAGGACAGCCCCAGCATTTT. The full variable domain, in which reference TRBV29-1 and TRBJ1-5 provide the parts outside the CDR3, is SAVISQKPSRDICQRGTSLTIQCQVDSQVTMMFWYRQQPGQSLTLIATANQGSEATYESGFVIDKFPISRPNLTFSTLTVSNMSPEDSSIYLCSVEEGGGQPQHFGDGTRLSIL.

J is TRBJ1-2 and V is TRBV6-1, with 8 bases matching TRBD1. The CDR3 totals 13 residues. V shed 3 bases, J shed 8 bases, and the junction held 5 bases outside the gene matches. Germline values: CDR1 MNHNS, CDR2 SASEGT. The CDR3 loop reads CASSELTGEGYTF. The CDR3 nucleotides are TGTGCCAGCAGTGAGTTGACAGGGGAAGGCTACACCTTC.

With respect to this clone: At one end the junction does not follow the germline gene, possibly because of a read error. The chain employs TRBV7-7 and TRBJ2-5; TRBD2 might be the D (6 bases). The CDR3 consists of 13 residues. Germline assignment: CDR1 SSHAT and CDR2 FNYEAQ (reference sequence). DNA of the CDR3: TGTGCTAGCAGTCCCGGGCTATGGGAGGCCCAGTACTTC. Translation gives CASSPGLWEAQYF. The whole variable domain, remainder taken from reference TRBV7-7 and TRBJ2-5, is GAGVSQSPRYKVTKRGQDVTLRCDPISSHATLYWYQQALGQGPEFLTYFNYEAQPDKSGLPSDRFSAERPEGSISTLTIQRTEQRDSAMYRCASSPGLWEAQYFGPGTRLLVL.

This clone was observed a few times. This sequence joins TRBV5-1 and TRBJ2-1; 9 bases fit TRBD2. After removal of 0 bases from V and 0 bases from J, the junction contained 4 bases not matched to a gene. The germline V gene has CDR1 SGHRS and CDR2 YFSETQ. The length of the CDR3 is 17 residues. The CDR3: CASSLDTTSGSYNEQFF. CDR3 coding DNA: TGCGCCAGCAGCTTGGACACGACTAGCGGCTCCTACAATGAGCAGTTCTTC. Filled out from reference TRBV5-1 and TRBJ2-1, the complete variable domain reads KAGVTQTPRYLIKTRGQQVTLSCSPISGHRSVSWYQQTPGQGLQFLFEYFSETQRNKGNFPGRFSGRQFSNSRSEMNVSTLELGDSALYLCASSLDTTSGSYNEQFFGPGTRLTVL.

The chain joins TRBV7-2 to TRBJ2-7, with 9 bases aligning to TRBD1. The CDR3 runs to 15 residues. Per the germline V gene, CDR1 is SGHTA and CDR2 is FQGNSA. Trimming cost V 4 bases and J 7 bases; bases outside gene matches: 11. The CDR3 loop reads CASSSRTGEEREQYF. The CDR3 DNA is TGTGCCAGCAGCTCCAGGACAGGGGAGGAAAGAGAGCAGTACTTC.

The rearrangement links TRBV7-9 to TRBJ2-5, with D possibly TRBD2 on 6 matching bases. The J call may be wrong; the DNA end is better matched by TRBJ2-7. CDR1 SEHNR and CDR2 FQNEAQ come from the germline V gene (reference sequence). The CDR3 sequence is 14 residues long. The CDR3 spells CASSLEAGTYEQYF. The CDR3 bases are TGTGCCAGCAGCTTAGAGGCGGGGACCTACGAGCAGTACTTC.

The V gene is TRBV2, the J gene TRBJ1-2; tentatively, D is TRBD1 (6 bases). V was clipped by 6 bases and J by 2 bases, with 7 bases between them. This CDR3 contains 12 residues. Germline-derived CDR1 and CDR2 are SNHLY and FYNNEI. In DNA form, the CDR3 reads TGTGCCAGCAGGGACAGCAACTATGGCTACACCTTC. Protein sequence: CASRDSNYGYTF.

The CDR3 loop is CASSPRFGQGFYEQYF. CDR3 in DNA: TGTGCCAGCTCACCAAGGTTTGGACAGGGATTCTACGAGCAGTACTTC. The gene calls are TRBV18 and TRBJ2-7, with TRBD1 matching 8 bases. This CDR3 comprises 16 residues. From germline, CDR1 is KGHSH and CDR2 LQKENI. The junction had 9 bases not matched to a gene; V was cut back by 2 bases and J by 3 bases.